The source of this TCR beta chain is a study of T cells in Graves' hyperthyroidism and ophthalmopathy. Study-wide results and caveats: Researchers found most expanded thyroid clonotypes above 0.001 in blood as well.

The CDR3 has 12 residues. Germline V gene lookup returns CDR1 LNHDA and CDR2 SQIVND (reference sequence). The V gene lost 5 bases and the J gene lost 6 bases, with 11 bases spanning the gap. Subjects with ophthalmopathy showed a Clinical Activity Score no lower than 3, a NOSPECS grade no lower than 4, and a duration shorter than 3 months. Uncontrolled infection, other autoimmune disease, pregnancy and lactation each barred patients from inclusion. Diagnosis relied on clinical symptoms, serum thyroxine and TRAb, thyroid ultrasound and orbital computed tomography. This clonotype was observed at least ten times. The antigen is undetermined. The investigators amplified TCR beta CDR3 regions from RNA transcripts. TCR CDR3 underwent first-round RT-PCR with the HTBI primer set. TCRdb analysed the multiplex PCR reads with MiXCR anew, one entry per CDR3 protein. Among 600,000 to 700,000 distinct CDR3 sequences listed, approximately 15% were seen once.

The clonotype was recovered from a woman aged 40 to 49 with Graves' ophthalmopathy. Sequenced material: blood. The chain carries TRBV19 and TRBJ2-7; D gene ambiguous. The CDR3 loop is CASSPHHGEQYF. The CDR3 DNA sequence: TGTGCCAGTAGTCCGCACCACGGCGAGCAGTACTTC. Full variable domain (outside the CDR3, taken from reference TRBV19 and TRBJ2-7): DGGITQSPKYLFRKEGQNVTLSCEQNLNHDAMYWYRQDPGQGLRLIYYSQIVNDFQKGDIAEGYSVSREKKESFPLTVTSAQKNPTAFYLCASSPHHGEQYFGPGTRLTVT.